The 27 T cell receptor beta chains below were found in one sample sequenced in a study of identical twins. TCRdb fed the 5' RACE reads into MiXCR, producing one record per CDR3 protein. The repertoire holds about 520,000 distinct CDR3 sequences, with roughly 21% as singletons. This same sample was also part of a study on T cells expressing NK-cell markers.

Sequenced: CD4+ T cells sorted from blood. These receptors were obtained from a woman under 30 in good health.

The V call is TRBV7-2, the J call TRBJ2-5; the match to TRBD2 covers 8 bases. The length of the CDR3 is 16 residues. Germline lookup yields CDR1 SGHTA and CDR2 FQGNSA. V lost 3 bases and J lost 5; bases outside the gene matches: 11. The CDR3 loop is CASSLTLAAPGETQYF. Here the CDR3 DNA reads TGTGCCAGCAGCTTGACACTAGCGGCCCCCGGCGAGACCCAGTACTTC.

The CDR3 nucleotides are TGTGCCAGCAGTGAATGGGCAGTCTATGGCTACACCTTC. Its translation: CASSEWAVYGYTF. The chain links TRBV2 to TRBJ1-2; D not certain. Germline V lookup: CDR1 SNHLY, CDR2 FYNNEI. This CDR3 is 13 amino acids long. Trimming removed 2 bases from V and 4 bases from J, with 8 bases in between.

This clonotype has just a few counts. This chain uses TRBV28 with TRBJ2-1; TRBD2 agrees at 9 bases. J was trimmed by 14 bases and V by 5 bases; bases with no gene match: 7. The germline V gene has CDR1 MDHEN and CDR2 SYDVKM. The CDR3 has 12 residues. As DNA, the CDR3 is TGTGCCAGCAGTCGGGGGCGGGAGGGCAAGTTCTTC. Amino acid sequence: CASSRGREGKFF. Complete variable domain (other parts from reference TRBV28 and TRBJ2-1): DVKVTQSSRYLVKRTGEKVFLECVQDMDHENMFWYRQDPGLGLRLIYFSYDVKMKEKGDIPEGYSVSREKKERFSLILESASTNQTSMYLCASSRGREGKFFGPGTRLTVL.

This clonotype came up a few times. The chain uses TRBV29-1 and TRBJ1-1, with 8 bases lining up with TRBD1. CDR3 length: 12 residues. Germline CDR1 and CDR2: SQVTM and ANQGSEA. V shed 7 bases, J shed 3 bases, and the junction held 4 bases outside the gene matches. The CDR3 is CSAVDRDTEAFF. In nucleotides, the CDR3 is TGCAGCGCTGTGGACAGGGACACTGAAGCTTTCTTT.

The sample holds a few counts of this clonotype. The chain is built from TRBV12-3 or TRBV12-4 and TRBJ2-1; TRBD1 aligns across 9 bases. The CDR3 extends over 16 amino acids. The V gene end was trimmed by 6 bases and the J gene end by 3 bases; junction bases not matched to a gene: 9. The CDR3 is CASSLGQGGFYNEQFF. CDR3 in DNA: TGTGCCAGCAGCTTGGGACAGGGAGGCTTCTACAATGAGCAGTTCTTC.

V gene TRBV25-1 combines with J gene TRBJ1-6; 8 bases fit TRBD1. J was trimmed by 10 bases and V by 5 bases; bases with no gene match: 10. The germline CDR1 and CDR2 sequences are MGHDK and SYGVNS. The CDR3 has 15 residues. CDR3 sequence: CASSSWTGWGSPLHF. In DNA, the CDR3 is TGTGCCAGCAGTTCCTGGACAGGGTGGGGATCACCCCTCCACTTT.

This clonotype was recorded many times. The V gene is TRBV5-1, the J gene TRBJ2-2; D remains ambiguous. Germline V lookup: CDR1 SGHRS, CDR2 YFSETQ. This CDR3 has 14 residues. The germline V and J ends were trimmed by 1 base and 6 bases, with 10 bases remaining between them. This chain's CDR3 is CASSLITAAGELFF. The CDR3 DNA reads as TGCGCCAGCAGCTTGATCACGGCCGCCGGGGAGCTGTTTTTT.

V is TRBV7-3 and J is TRBJ1-1, with D perhaps matching TRBD1 (6 bases). The CDR3 sequence is 13 residues long. Germline V gene sequence: CDR1 SGHTA, CDR2 FQGTGA. V was pared by 1 base and J by 5 bases, with 8 bases between. The CDR3 reads CASSLNTGTEAFF. The CDR3 nucleotides read TGTGCCAGCAGCTTAAATACAGGGACTGAAGCTTTCTTT.

This clonotype was seen a few times. The genes are TRBV5-1 and TRBJ2-5, with D possibly being TRBD1 or TRBD2 (6 bases each). This CDR3 is built from 13 residues. Germline V gene data show CDR1 as SGHRS and CDR2 as YFSETQ. V was trimmed by 1 base and J by 5 bases, leaving 9 bases between them. For the CDR3, the DNA is TGCGCCAGCAGCTTGTGGGGGGCCGAGACCCAGTACTTC. Translating gives CASSLWGAETQYF. Using reference TRBV5-1 and TRBJ2-5 for the parts outside the CDR3, the full variable domain is KAGVTQTPRYLIKTRGQQVTLSCSPISGHRSVSWYQQTPGQGLQFLFEYFSETQRNKGNFPGRFSGRQFSNSRSEMNVSTLELGDSALYLCASSLWGAETQYFGPGTRLLVL.

The genes are TRBV12-3 or TRBV12-4 and TRBJ2-3; tentatively, D is TRBD2 (6 bases). With 1 base removed from V and 15 bases from J, the gap between germline ends came to 17 bases. There are 13 residues in the CDR3. The CDR3 region has the DNA TGTGCCAGCAGTTTAGGGCAACTAGCCGCGCGATATTTT. This gives the protein CASSLGQLAARYF.

As to this clonotype: Given the absence of the conserved phenylalanine or tryptophan at the CDR3 end, a read error is likely. The genes are TRBV5-1 and TRBJ2-5; D is possibly TRBD2 (7 bases). The CDR3 is made up of 15 amino acids. V lost 0 bases to trimming and J lost 5 bases, with 14 bases between them. The V gene's germline CDR1 is SGHRS and CDR2 YFSETQ. In DNA form, the CDR3 reads TGCGCCAGCAGCTTGGCCCACGGGGGGCCGGAGACCCAGTACTCC. Protein sequence: CASSLAHGGPETQYS.

In this sample, this clonotype turned up a few times. The rearrangement links TRBV3-1 to TRBJ1-5, with 10 nucleotides matching TRBD1. The germline CDR1 and CDR2 sequences are LGHDT and YNNKEL (reference sequence). This CDR3 region has 13 residues. After removal of 8 bases from V and 7 bases from J, the junction contained 5 bases not matched to a gene. CDR3 in amino acids: CASSDRGDQPQHF. The CDR3 DNA is TGTGCCAGCTCGGACAGGGGGGACCAGCCCCAGCATTTT.

This clonotype was found once. V and J are TRBV5-1 and TRBJ1-1; D not certain. V lost 4 bases and J 7 bases, leaving 17 bases between the germline ends. The germline gives CDR1 SGHRS, CDR2 YFSETQ. The CDR3 sequence is 14 residues long. The DNA for the CDR3 is TGCGCCAGCAGCCAACATCAAACTCCCCGTGAAGCTTTCTTT. This gives the protein CASSQHQTPREAFF.

This CDR3 is CASSSTGANNSPLHF. CDR3 bases: TGCGCCAGCAGCTCGACAGGGGCCAATAATTCACCCCTCCACTTT. This sequence joins TRBV5-1 and TRBJ1-6, with TRBD1 matching over 8 bases. Germline V gene lookup returns CDR1 SGHRS and CDR2 YFSETQ. J gave up 5 bases and V 3 bases, and 4 bases lay outside the gene matches. This CDR3 comprises 15 residues. Full variable domain (missing parts from reference TRBV5-1 and TRBJ1-6): KAGVTQTPRYLIKTRGQQVTLSCSPISGHRSVSWYQQTPGQGLQFLFEYFSETQRNKGNFPGRFSGRQFSNSRSEMNVSTLELGDSALYLCASSSTGANNSPLHFGNGTRLTVT.

This clonotype has only a few counts. The V call is TRBV3-1, the J call TRBJ2-2; 7 bases are a match to TRBD2. V shed 4 bases, J shed 8 bases, and the junction held 4 bases outside the gene matches. Germline CDR1 LGHDT, CDR2 YNNKEL (reference sequence). The CDR3 is made up of 13 amino acids. The CDR3 region is CASSPSGGGELFF. The CDR3 nucleotides read TGTGCCAGCAGCCCGTCCGGGGGGGGGGAGCTGTTTTTT.

This clonotype was recorded a few times. The rearrangement uses TRBV10-3 and TRBJ2-1; 8 nucleotides line up with TRBD2. The CDR3 consists of 13 residues. J lost 3 bases, V lost 9 bases, and 4 bases had no gene match. CDR1 and CDR2 (germline): ENHRY, SYGVKD. The CDR3 DNA reads as TGTGCCATACGTAGCGGGAACTACAATGAGCAGTTCTTC. Residues: CAIRSGNYNEQFF.

The V gene is TRBV10-3, the J gene TRBJ2-1, with TRBD1 matching 8 bases. The CDR3 has 14 amino acids. V lost 5 bases and J lost 6; bases outside the gene matches: 6. The germline gives CDR1 ENHRY, CDR2 SYGVKD. The CDR3 region has the DNA TGTGCCATCAGTCCCGGGACAGGCAGCAATGAGCAGTTCTTC. This sequence encodes CAISPGTGSNEQFF.

The rearrangement links TRBV25-1 to TRBJ1-3; D not resolved. V was shortened by 6 bases and J by 7 bases, with 10 bases between the two germline ends. Per the germline V gene, CDR1 is MGHDK and CDR2 is SYGVNS. The CDR3 extends over 12 amino acids. The CDR3 loop reads CASRGNMNTIYF. In nucleotides, the CDR3 is TGTGCCAGCAGGGGAAACATGAACACCATATATTTT. The full variable domain, its missing parts supplied by reference TRBV25-1 and TRBJ1-3, is EADIYQTPRYLVIGTGKKITLECSQTMGHDKMYWYQQDPGMELHLIHYSYGVNSTEKGDLSSESTVSRIRTEHFPLTLESARPSHTSQYLCASRGNMNTIYFGEGSWLTVV.

This chain connects TRBV7-2 to TRBJ1-2; TRBD1 matches at 7 bases. The germline V gene has CDR1 SGHTA and CDR2 FQGNSA. J was trimmed by 4 bases and V by 3 bases; bases with no gene match: 5. This CDR3 has 14 amino acids. CDR3 protein: CASSFTGEGYGYTF. CDR3 coding DNA: TGTGCCAGCAGCTTTACAGGGGAAGGCTATGGCTACACCTTC.

The chain couples TRBV9 to TRBJ2-1; 13 nucleotides agree with TRBD2. Germline CDR1 is SGDLS and CDR2 is YYNGEE. V lost 3 bases, J lost 9 bases, and 18 bases stayed unmatched. The CDR3 is made up of 19 amino acids. The chain's CDR3 is CASSARLAGGTAKWSEQFF. CDR3 coding DNA: TGTGCCAGCAGCGCAAGACTAGCGGGGGGCACTGCCAAATGGAGTGAGCAGTTCTTC.

The J gene is TRBJ1-1, the V gene TRBV5-6; TRBD1 is a possible D gene (6 bases). This CDR3 is 14 amino acids long. V lost 0 bases and J lost 5, with 11 bases in between. Germline-derived CDR1 and CDR2 are SGHDT and YYEEEE. The CDR3 DNA reads as TGTGCCAGCAGCTTGGCCCGGGGGCGGACTGAAGCTTTCTTT. Its translation is CASSLARGRTEAFF.

The rearrangement links TRBV2 to TRBJ1-1; 9 bases are shared with TRBD1. The CDR3 loop spans 12 amino acids. With V trimmed by 3 bases and J by 11 bases, 4 bases remained unmatched. From germline, CDR1 is SNHLY and CDR2 FYNNEI. CDR3 sequence reads: CASSDGTGSAFF. CDR3 nucleotide sequence: TGTGCCAGCAGTGACGGGACAGGGTCCGCTTTCTTT. The complete variable domain, with remaining parts taken from reference TRBV2 and TRBJ1-1, reads EPEVTQTPSHQVTQMGQEVILRCVPISNHLYFYWYRQILGQKVEFLVSFYNNEISEKSEIFDDQFSVERPDGSNFTLKIRSTKLEDSAMYFCASSDGTGSAFFGQGTRLTVV.

The V and J genes are TRBV6-5 and TRBJ1-1; D is uncertain. The CDR3 has 14 amino acids. The V gene lost 3 bases and the J gene lost 4 bases, with 12 bases spanning the gap. CDR1 is MNHEY, CDR2 SVGAGI, per germline. The CDR3 loop is CASSYRVRSTEAFF. The DNA for the CDR3 is TGTGCCAGCAGTTATCGGGTCCGGAGCACTGAAGCTTTCTTT.

The chain is built from TRBV20-1 and TRBJ2-1, with 7 nucleotides matching TRBD1. CDR1 DFQATT and CDR2 SNEGSKA come from the germline V gene (reference sequence). This CDR3 has 15 amino acids. V was clipped by 1 base and J by 5 bases; unmatched bases: 8. CDR3 sequence: CSARAGGGTDNEQFF. DNA for the CDR3: TGCAGTGCTAGAGCAGGGGGTGGCACAGACAATGAGCAGTTCTTC.

This clonotype was found many times. The chain joins TRBV5-1 to TRBJ1-1, with D uncertain. The germline V gene encodes CDR1 SGHRS and CDR2 YFSETQ. The length of the CDR3 is 15 residues. Trimming removed 0 bases at V and 0 bases at J, with 9 bases between. DNA for the CDR3: TGCGCCAGCAGCTTGGTCCAACAATTGAACACTGAAGCTTTCTTT. This gives the protein CASSLVQQLNTEAFF.

This clonotype has more than one count but fewer than ten. This sequence joins TRBV20-1 and TRBJ2-3, with TRBD2 matching 11 bases. Per germline, CDR1 DFQATT and CDR2 SNEGSKA (reference sequence). V trimming: 6 bases; J trimming: 2 bases; junction bases outside the gene matches: 7. This CDR3 has 15 amino acids. The DNA of the CDR3 is TGCAGTGCAATTGGGACTAGCGGTGCCACAGATACGCAGTATTTT. Translating gives CSAIGTSGATDTQYF.

V gene TRBV27 combines with J gene TRBJ2-7; possible D gene TRBD1, 5 bases. The CDR3 length is 14 residues. V was clipped by 3 bases and J by 9 bases, with 18 bases between them. Germline V gene data show CDR1 as MNHEY and CDR2 as SMNVEV (reference sequence). CDR3 protein: CASSFVPTQVGQYF. CDR3 DNA: TGTGCCAGCAGTTTTGTCCCCACACAGGTCGGGCAGTACTTC.